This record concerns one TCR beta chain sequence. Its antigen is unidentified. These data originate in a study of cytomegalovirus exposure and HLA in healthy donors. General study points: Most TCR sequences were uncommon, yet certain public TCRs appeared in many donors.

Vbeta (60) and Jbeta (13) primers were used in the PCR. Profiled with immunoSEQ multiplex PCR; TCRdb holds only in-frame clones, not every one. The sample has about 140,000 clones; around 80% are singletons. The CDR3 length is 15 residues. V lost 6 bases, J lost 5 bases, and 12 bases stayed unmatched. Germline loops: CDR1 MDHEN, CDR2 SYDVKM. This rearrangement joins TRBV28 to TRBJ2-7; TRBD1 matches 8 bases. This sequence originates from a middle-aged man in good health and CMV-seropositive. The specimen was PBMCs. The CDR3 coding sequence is TGTGCCAGCAGCCTACCCGGGACAGGAACCCACGAGCAGTACTTC. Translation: CASSLPGTGTHEQYF.